This T cell receptor beta chain was retrieved from a study of T cell responses to AZD1222 COVID-19 vaccine. The method was immunoSEQ multiplex PCR; TCRdb's version includes in-frame clones alone and lacks a portion of them. The table includes 120,000 or so clones, around 83% detected once. V shed 0 bases and J 0 bases; nucleotides not matched to a gene: 7. Germline V lookup: CDR1 SGHRS, CDR2 YFSETQ. CDR3 length equals 17 residues. The receptor was isolated from an adult who received the AZD1222 COVID-19 vaccine. The rearrangement links TRBV5-1 to TRBJ1-1; 8 bases are shared with TRBD1. The sequenced sample was peripheral blood, obtained 28 days after the second AZD1222 dose. Here the CDR3 DNA reads TGCGCCAGCAGCTTGGTGGCAGGGGGCGCCCTGAACACTGAAGCTTTCTTT. Residues: CASSLVAGGALNTEAFF.